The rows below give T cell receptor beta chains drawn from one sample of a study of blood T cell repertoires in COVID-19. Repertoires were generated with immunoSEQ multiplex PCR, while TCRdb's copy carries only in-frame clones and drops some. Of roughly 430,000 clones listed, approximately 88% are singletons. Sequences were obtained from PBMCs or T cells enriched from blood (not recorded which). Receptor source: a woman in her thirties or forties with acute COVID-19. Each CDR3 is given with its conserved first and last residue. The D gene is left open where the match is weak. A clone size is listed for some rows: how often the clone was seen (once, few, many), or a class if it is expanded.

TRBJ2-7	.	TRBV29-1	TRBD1	CSVTPGQAYYEQYF	TGCAGCGTTACCCCGGGACAGGCTTACTACGAGCAGTACTTC
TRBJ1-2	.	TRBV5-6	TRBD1	CASNLPGQGAYGYTF	TGTGCCAGCAACCTCCCGGGACAGGGGGCGTATGGCTACACCTTC
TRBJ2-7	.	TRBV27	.	CASSNGYEQYF	TGTGCCAGCAGCAACGGTTACGAGCAGTACTTC
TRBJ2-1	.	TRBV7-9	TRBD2	CASSSGAGGHFDNEQFF	TGTGCCAGCAGCTCTGGGGCGGGGGGGCACTTCGACAATGAGCAGTTCTTC
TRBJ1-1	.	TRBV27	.	CASSLVEGTEAFF	TGTGCCAGCAGTTTAGTAGAGGGCACTGAAGCTTTCTTT
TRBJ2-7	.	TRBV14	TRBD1	CASSHRGSSGYEQYF	TGTGCCAGCAGCCACAGGGGGTCCTCGGGCTACGAGCAGTACTTC
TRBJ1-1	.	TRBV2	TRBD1	CASSSRQGAAFF	TGTGCCAGCAGCTCCCGGCAGGGGGCGGCTTTCTTT
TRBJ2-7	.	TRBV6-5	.	CASTSEGGHRVEYF	TGTGCCAGCACCTCCGAAGGGGGACATCGTGTGGAGTACTTC
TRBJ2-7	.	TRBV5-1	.	CASSLAAGNEQYF	TGCGCCAGCAGCTTGGCCGCAGGGAACGAGCAGTACTTC
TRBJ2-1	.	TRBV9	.	CASSVLPYNEQFF	TGTGCCAGCAGCGTACTCCCTTACAATGAGCAGTTCTTC
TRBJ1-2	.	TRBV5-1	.	CASSVDLAGNYGYTF	TGCGCCAGCAGCGTCGACCTAGCGGGGAACTATGGCTACACCTTC
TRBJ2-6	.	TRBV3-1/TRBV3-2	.	CASSPRRAGTGANVLTF	TGTGCCAGCAGCCCCCGCCGGGCGGGCACTGGGGCCAACGTCCTGACTTTC
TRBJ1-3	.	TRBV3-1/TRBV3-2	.	CASSQSSGSGNTIYF	TGTGCCAGCAGCCAAAGTAGCGGGTCTGGAAACACCATATATTTT
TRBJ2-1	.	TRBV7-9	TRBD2	CASRPGTSFVHEQFF	TGTGCCAGCAGACCCGGGACTAGCTTTGTCCATGAGCAGTTCTTC
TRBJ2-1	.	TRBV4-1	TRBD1	CASSQDREIHEQFF	TGCGCCAGCAGCCAGGACAGGGAAATCCATGAGCAGTTCTTC
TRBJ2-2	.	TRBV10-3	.	CAIRISVETGELFF	TGTGCCATCAGGATAAGCGTGGAGACCGGGGAGCTGTTTTTT
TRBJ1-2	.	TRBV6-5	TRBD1	CASKQGVYGYTF	TGTGCCAGCAAACAGGGGGTTTATGGCTACACCTTC
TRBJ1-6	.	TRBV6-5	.	CASSQAGVPLHF	TGTGCCAGCTCGCAGGCAGGGGTACCCCTCCACTTT
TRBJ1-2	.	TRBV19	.	CASRQEGPSHPPYGYTF	TGTGCCAGTCGGCAGGAGGGGCCGTCCCATCCACCCTATGGCTACACCTTC
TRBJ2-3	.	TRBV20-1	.	CSARVVDTQYF	TGCAGTGCTAGGGTAGTGGATACGCAGTATTTT
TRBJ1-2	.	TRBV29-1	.	CSGKKGGGNGYTF	TGCAGCGGGAAAAAGGGAGGGGGGAATGGCTACACCTTC
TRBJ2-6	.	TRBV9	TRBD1	CASSPLGQAYSGANVLTF	TGTGCCAGCAGCCCCCTGGGACAGGCTTACTCTGGGGCCAACGTCCTGACTTTC
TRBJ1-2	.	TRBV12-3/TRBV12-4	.	CASRADYGYTF	TGTGCCAGCAGGGCCGACTATGGCTACACCTTC
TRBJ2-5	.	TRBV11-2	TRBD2	CASSLDNGGYQETQYF	TGTGCCAGCAGCTTAGACAACGGGGGGTACCAAGAGACCCAGTACTTC
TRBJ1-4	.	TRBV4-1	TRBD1	CASRQGQGREKLFF	TGCGCCAGCAGACAGGGACAGGGTCGGGAAAAACTGTTTTTT
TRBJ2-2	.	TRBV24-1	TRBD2	CATSDLTSGGVNTGELFF	TGTGCCACCAGTGACCTGACTAGCGGGGGGGTAAACACCGGGGAGCTGTTTTTT
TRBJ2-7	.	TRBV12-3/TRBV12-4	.	CAIGADSYEQYF	TGTGCCATTGGGGCAGACTCCTACGAGCAGTACTTC
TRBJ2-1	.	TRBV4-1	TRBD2	CASSRGRGDEQFF	TGCGCCAGCAGCCGAGGACGGGGGGATGAGCAGTTCTTC
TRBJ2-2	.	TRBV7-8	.	CASSVRGRGTGELFF	TGTGCCAGCAGCGTAAGGGGGCGGGGAACCGGGGAGCTGTTTTTT
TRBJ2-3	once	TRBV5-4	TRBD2	CASSHPTSGGRFDTQYF	TGTGCCAGCAGTCATCCCACTAGCGGGGGGCGGTTTGATACGCAGTATTTT
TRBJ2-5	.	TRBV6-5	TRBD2	CASSPGTRKETQYF	TGTGCCAGCAGTCCCGGGACTAGAAAAGAGACCCAGTACTTC
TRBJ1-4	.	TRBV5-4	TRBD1	CASSSPGQGDEKLFF	TGTGCCAGCAGCTCGCCGGGACAGGGGGATGAAAAACTGTTTTTT
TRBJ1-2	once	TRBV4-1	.	CASSQDLGARPYGYTF	TGCGCCAGCAGCCAAGATCTGGGGGCGCGCCCCTATGGCTACACCTTC
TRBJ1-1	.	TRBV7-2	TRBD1	CASSLRTGVSNTEAFF	TGTGCCAGCAGCTTGAGGACAGGAGTTTCGAACACTGAAGCTTTCTTT
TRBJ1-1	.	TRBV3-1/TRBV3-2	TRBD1	CASTRQGALTAFF	TGTGCCAGCACTCGACAGGGGGCATTGACAGCTTTCTTT
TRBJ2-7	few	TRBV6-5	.	CASSYQQQGEQYF	TGTGCCAGCAGTTACCAACAGCAGGGCGAGCAGTACTTC
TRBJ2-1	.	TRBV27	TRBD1	CASSSRQGANEQFF	TGTGCCAGCAGTTCCAGGCAGGGGGCGAATGAGCAGTTCTTC
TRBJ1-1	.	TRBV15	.	CATSRDRGEAFF	TGTGCCACCAGCAGAGATCGGGGTGAAGCTTTCTTT
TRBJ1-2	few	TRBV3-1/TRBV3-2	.	CASSQDAWGGYGYTF	TGTGCCAGCAGCCAAGATGCATGGGGAGGCTATGGCTACACCTTC
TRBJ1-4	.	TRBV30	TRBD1	CAWSAIRGLNEKLFF	TGTGCCTGGAGTGCTATCAGGGGGCTGAATGAAAAACTGTTTTTT
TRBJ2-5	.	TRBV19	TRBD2	CASRAGGPQETQYF	TGTGCCAGTAGGGCGGGGGGCCCCCAAGAGACCCAGTACTTC
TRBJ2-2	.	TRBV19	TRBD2	CASSLPAGGVTGELFF	TGTGCCAGTAGTCTACCAGCGGGGGGGGTAACCGGGGAGCTGTTTTTT
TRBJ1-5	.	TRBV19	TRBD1	CASSIALADRGPEPQHF	TGTGCCAGTAGTATCGCCCTCGCGGACAGGGGGCCTGAGCCCCAGCATTTT
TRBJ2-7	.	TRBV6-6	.	CASSVNYEQYF	TGTGCCAGCAGTGTTAACTACGAGCAGTACTTC
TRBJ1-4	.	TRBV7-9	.	CASSLALPRNEKLFF	TGTGCCAGCAGCTTAGCGCTCCCTAGGAATGAAAAACTGTTTTTT
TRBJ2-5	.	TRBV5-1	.	CASSPTAAQETQYF	TGCGCCAGCAGCCCGACAGCAGCTCAAGAGACCCAGTACTTC
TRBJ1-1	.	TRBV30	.	CAWVRQASTSFF	TGTGCCTGGGTTCGACAGGCCTCTACGTCTTTCTTT
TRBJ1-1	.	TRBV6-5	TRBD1	CASRRDSSNTEAFF	TGTGCCAGCAGAAGGGACAGTTCGAACACTGAAGCTTTCTTT
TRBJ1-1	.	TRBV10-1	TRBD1	CASSSSGTGGTEAFF	TGCGCCAGCAGCTCCTCCGGGACAGGGGGCACTGAAGCTTTCTTT
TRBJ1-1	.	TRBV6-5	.	CASSYQGRTEAFF	TGTGCCAGCAGTTACCAGGGGCGGACTGAAGCTTTCTTT
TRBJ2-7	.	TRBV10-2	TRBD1	CARARDRDYEQYF	TGCGCCAGAGCGCGGGACAGGGACTACGAGCAGTACTTC
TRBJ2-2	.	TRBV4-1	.	CASSPQNTGELFF	TGCGCCAGCAGCCCACAGAACACCGGGGAGCTGTTTTTT
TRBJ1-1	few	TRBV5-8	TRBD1	CANTDRVNTEAFF	TGTGCCAACACGGACAGGGTGAACACTGAAGCTTTCTTT
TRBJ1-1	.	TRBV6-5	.	CASRRTQTTEAFF	TGTGCCAGCAGAAGGACACAAACCACTGAAGCTTTCTTT